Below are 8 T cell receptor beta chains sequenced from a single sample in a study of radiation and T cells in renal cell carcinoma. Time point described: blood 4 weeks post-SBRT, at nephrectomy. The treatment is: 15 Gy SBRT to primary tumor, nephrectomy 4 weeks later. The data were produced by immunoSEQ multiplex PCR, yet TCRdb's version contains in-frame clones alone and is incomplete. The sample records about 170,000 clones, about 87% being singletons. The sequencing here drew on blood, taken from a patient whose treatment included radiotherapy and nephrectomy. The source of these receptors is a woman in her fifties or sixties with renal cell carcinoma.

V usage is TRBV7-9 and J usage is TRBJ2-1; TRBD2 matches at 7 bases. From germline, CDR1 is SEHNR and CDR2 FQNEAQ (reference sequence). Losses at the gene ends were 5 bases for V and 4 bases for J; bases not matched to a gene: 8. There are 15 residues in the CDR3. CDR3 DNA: TGTGCCAGCAGCCCTAGACTAGCCGGGTACAATGAGCAGTTCTTC. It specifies CASSPRLAGYNEQFF.

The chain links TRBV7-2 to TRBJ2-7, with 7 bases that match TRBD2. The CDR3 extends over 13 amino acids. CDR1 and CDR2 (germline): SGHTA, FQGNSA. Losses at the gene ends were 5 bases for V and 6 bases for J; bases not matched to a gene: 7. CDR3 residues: CASSIHPGGEQYF. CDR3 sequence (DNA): TGTGCCAGCAGCATCCACCCGGGGGGCGAGCAGTACTTC. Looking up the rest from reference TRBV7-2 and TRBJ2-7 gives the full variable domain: GAGVSQSPSNKVTEKGKDVELRCDPISGHTALYWYRQSLGQGLEFLIYFQGNSAPDKSGLPSDRFSAERTGGSVSTLTIQRTQQEDSAVYLCASSIHPGGEQYFGPGTRLTVT.

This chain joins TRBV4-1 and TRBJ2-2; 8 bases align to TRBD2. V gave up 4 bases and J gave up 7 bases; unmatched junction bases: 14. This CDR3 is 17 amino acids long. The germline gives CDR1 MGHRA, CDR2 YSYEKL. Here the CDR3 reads CASSPGLARARGGELFF. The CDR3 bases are TGCGCCAGCAGCCCTGGACTAGCTCGGGCCCGGGGCGGGGAGCTGTTTTTT.

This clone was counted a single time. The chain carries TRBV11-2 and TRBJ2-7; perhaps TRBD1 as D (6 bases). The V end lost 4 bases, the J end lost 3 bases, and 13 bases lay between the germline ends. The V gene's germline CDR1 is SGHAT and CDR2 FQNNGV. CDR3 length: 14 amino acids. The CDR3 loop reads CASSSGTIYYEQYF. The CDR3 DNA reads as TGTGCCAGCAGCTCTGGGACAATTTACTACGAGCAGTACTTC.

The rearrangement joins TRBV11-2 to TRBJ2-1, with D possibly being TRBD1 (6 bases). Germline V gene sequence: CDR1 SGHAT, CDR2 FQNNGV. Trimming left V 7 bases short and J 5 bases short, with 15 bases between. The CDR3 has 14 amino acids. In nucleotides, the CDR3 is TGTGCCAGCATCAACACAGGGCTCGACAATGAGCAGTTCTTC. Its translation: CASINTGLDNEQFF.

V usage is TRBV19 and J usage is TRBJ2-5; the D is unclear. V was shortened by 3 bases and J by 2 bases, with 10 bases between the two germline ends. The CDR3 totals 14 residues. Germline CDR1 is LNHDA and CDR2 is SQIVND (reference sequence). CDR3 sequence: CASSISLTQETQYF. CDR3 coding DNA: TGTGCCAGTAGTATTTCTCTCACACAAGAGACCCAGTACTTC.

CDR3 sequence reads: CASSEFRVYEQYF. In DNA form, the CDR3 reads TGCGCCAGCAGTGAGTTCAGGGTATACGAGCAGTACTTC. The J gene is TRBJ2-7, the V gene TRBV10-1; possible D gene TRBD1, 5 bases. This CDR3 comprises 13 residues. V lost 1 base and J lost 4, with 8 bases in between. Germline CDR1 is WNHNN and CDR2 is SYGVQD (reference sequence).

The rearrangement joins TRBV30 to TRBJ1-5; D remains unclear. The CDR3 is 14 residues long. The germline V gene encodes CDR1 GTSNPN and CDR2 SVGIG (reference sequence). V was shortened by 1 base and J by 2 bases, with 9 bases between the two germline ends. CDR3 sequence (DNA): TGTGCCTGGAGTGCCCTTTCGGGCAATCAGCCCCAGCATTTT. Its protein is CAWSALSGNQPQHF.